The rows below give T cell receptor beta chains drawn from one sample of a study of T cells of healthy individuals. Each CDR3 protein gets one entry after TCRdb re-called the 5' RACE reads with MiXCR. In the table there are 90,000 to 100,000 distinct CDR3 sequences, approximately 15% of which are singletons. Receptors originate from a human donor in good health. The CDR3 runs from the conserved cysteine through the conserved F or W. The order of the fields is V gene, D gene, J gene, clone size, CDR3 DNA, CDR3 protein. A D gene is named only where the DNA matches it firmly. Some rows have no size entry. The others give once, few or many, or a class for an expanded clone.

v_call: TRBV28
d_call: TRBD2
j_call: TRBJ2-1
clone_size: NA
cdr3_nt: TGTGCCAGCTCCCCCACGGGGGGGGTTAGGGATGAGCAGTTCTTC
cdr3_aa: CASSPTGGVRDEQFF

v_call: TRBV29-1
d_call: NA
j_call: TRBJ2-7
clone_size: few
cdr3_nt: TGCAGCGGTCGGGACAACTCCTACGAGCAGTACTTC
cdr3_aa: CSGRDNSYEQYF

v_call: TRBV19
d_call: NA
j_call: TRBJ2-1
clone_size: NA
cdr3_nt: TGTGCCAGTACCCGAGGGGGGTCCTCCTACAATGAGCAGTTCTTC
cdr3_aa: CASTRGGSSYNEQFF

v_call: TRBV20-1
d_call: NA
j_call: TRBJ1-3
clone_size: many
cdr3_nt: TGCAGTGCTAGAGACGAAGGTTACTCTGGAAACACCATATATTTT
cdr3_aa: CSARDEGYSGNTIYF

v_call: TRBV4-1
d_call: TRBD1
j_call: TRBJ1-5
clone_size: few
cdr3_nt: TGCGCCAGCAGCCGGCGAGACAGGGACGGTCAGCCCCAGCATTTT
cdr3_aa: CASSRRDRDGQPQHF

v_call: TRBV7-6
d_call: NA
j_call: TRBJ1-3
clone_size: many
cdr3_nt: TGTGCCAGCAGTCAGGGAAACACCATATATTTT
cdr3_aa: CASSQGNTIYF

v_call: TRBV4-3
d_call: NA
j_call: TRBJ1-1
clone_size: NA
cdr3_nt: TGCGCCAGCAGCCTAGGTTACGGGGAGAACACTGAAGCTTTCTTT
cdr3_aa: CASSLGYGENTEAFF

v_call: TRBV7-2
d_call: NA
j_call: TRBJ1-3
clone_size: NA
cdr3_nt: TGTGCCAGCAGCTTAGTTATGGCACACTCTGGAAACACCATATATTTT
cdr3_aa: CASSLVMAHSGNTIYF

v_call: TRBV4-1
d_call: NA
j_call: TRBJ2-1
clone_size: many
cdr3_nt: TGCGCCAGCACAAGAAGCGAGGTAGGGGCCGACTGGGATGAGCAGTTCTTC
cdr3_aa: CASTRSEVGADWDEQFF

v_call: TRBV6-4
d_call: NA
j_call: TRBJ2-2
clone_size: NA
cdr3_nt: TGTGCCAGCATAACGGACTGGACGATCGGGGAGCTGTTTTTT
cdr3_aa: CASITDWTIGELFF

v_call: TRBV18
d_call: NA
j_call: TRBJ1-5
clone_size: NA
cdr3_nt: TGTGCCAGCTCACCAATCGGGGCCCTTGCCGCTAATCAGCCCCAGCATTTT
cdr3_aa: CASSPIGALAANQPQHF

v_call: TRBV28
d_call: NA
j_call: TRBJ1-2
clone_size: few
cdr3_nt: TGTGCCAGCAGTTTTAGGGTGATAAGCGGCTACACCTTC
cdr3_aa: CASSFRVISGYTF

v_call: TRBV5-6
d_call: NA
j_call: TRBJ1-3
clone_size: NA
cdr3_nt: TGTGCCAGCAGCATGGTTGACTCTGGAAACACCATATATTTT
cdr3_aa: CASSMVDSGNTIYF

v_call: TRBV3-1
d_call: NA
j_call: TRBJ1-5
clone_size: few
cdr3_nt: TGTGCCAGCAGCCAAGGGATTAGCAATCAGCCCCAGCATTTT
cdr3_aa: CASSQGISNQPQHF

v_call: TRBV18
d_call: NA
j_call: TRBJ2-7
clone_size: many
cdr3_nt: TGTGCCAGCTCGAGGGGTTACGAGCAGTACTTC
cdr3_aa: CASSRGYEQYF

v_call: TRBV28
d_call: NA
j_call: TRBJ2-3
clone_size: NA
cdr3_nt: TGTGCCAGCAGTTTAGAGCGACTCACAGATACGCAGTATTTT
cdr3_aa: CASSLERLTDTQYF

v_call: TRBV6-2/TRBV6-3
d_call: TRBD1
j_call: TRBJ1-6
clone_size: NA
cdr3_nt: TGTGCCAGCAGTTTCTTCCGGACAGGGGAACGATCACCCCTCCACTTT
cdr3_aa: CASSFFRTGERSPLHF

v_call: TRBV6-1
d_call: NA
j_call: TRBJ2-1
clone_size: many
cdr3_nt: TGTGCCAGCAGTGGACACAGAAGTGTCGATGAGCAGTTCTTC
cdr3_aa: CASSGHRSVDEQFF

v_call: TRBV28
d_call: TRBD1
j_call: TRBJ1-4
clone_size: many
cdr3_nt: TGTGCCAGCCAGGGGGACAGGCCTAATGAAAAACTGTTTTTT
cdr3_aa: CASQGDRPNEKLFF

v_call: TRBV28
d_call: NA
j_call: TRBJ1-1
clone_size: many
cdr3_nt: TGTGCCAGCAGTTTTGCAGGGATGAACACTGAAGCTTTCTTT
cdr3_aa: CASSFAGMNTEAFF